Described below is a single T cell receptor beta chain sequence and its context. Its specific antigen is unknown. The sample holds no much larger clone one base away, and base qualities are not on file. The junction carries 15 bases between V and J, which are trimmed by 6 bases and 7 bases respectively. The CDR3 spans 13 residues, from the cysteine through the phenylalanine. Only the CDR3 part of the read is kept: 39 bases, read in frame from the first base. The immunoSEQ Assay, a bias-controlled multiplex PCR, was used to amplify TCRbeta CDR3 regions from genomic DNA. Turning to the authors' computational methods: The number of nucleated cells in each sample was estimated from the amplification of reference gene primers within the assay. To quantify the absolute abundance of each unique TCRbeta CDR3 rearrangement, sequence reads were collapsed and filtered. For each sample, productive Simpson clonality was calculated as the square root of Simpson's diversity index over productive rearrangements. The table comes from immuneACCESS by way of TCRdb, which keeps in-frame sequences with V and J called. Part of the clones is missing from these tables; in studies checked, under half for an unresolved V gene and the rest for unknown reasons. V and J calls plus clone size are reproduced from that table; the DNA served to infer D and trimming. For this sample the table gives roughly 70,000 clones, of which more than 70% were detected only once. The ten biggest clones cover 1.3% to 1.5% of the sample.

Collaborating institutions collected whole blood in K2EDTA tubes following their own protocols. Collaborator samples were shipped for TCRbeta analysis as frozen whole blood, isolated PBMCs, or DNA extracted from either sample type. The sample is drawn from a study of blood T cell repertoires in COVID-19 (TCRdb year 2020). For the study in its entirety: Collaborator samples came from the United States, Italy and Spain and covered acute and convalescent phases of COVID-19. The prospective study material was composed of cDNA or gDNA derived from T cells, B-cell-depleted T cells, or PBMCs. The dataset comprised deeply sampled blood TCRbeta repertoires from subjects exposed to, actively infected with, or recovered from COVID-19. The repertoires were released in a freely available public database meant as a resource for research on the immune response to SARS-CoV-2. Samples came from the ongoing ImmuneRACE study (first 160 participants) plus 1,254 subjects from 6 global collaborators. The sample metadata nearly always contained a de-identified subject ID, COVID-19 status, age in years and sex. HLA class I and class II types, where available, came from metadata supplied by the sample provider rather than from assay-based typing. General study outcomes and caveats: The quantity of clinical and demographic metadata differed by source and by participant and was supplied without curation.

The sequence was collected from a human donor in a cohort sampled during active COVID-19. The V gene is TRBV12-3 or TRBV12-4 and the J gene is TRBJ1-2, with a weak D call of TRBD1 (6 bases match). Sequenced: peripheral blood. The CDR3 here reads CASRLKKGVGYTF. DNA sequence: TGTGCCAGCAGGTTGAAAAAGGGGGTTGGCTACACCTTC.